This T cell receptor (beta chain) was sequenced in a study of blood T cell repertoires in COVID-19. Authors' data handling: Amplification with reference gene primers provided the estimates of nucleated cell counts. This table comes from immunoSEQ multiplex PCR, and its TCRdb copy is limited to in-frame clones, with some not included. V, J and clone size are taken as reported in that table, and D and trimming were inferred from the DNA itself. The sample holds about 62,000 clones, roughly 90% seen once. Per the germline V gene, CDR1 is LNHDA and CDR2 is SQIVND (reference sequence). Trimming removed 7 bases from V and 1 base from J; junction bases left unmatched: 9. The CDR3 covers 17 residues.

The sequenced sample consisted of peripheral blood. The TCR was taken from a woman aged 80 or over with acute or convalescent COVID-19. The V call is TRBV19, the J call TRBJ1-5, with 11 bases fitting TRBD1. The CDR3 DNA reads TGTGCCAGTACCCTCGGGGACAGGGGGAAGAGCAATCAGCCCCAGCATTTT. Its protein product is CASTLGDRGKSNQPQHF.